The 21 T cell receptor beta chains presented below share a single source sample, sequenced in a study of blood T cell repertoires in COVID-19. TCRdb keeps only in-frame clones here, not all; method: immunoSEQ multiplex PCR. Counted here are 140,000 to 150,000 clones, approximately 84% occurring once; the ten biggest clones make up more than 40%. The specimen sequenced was peripheral blood. These receptors came from a human donor in a cohort sampled during active COVID-19.

The rearrangement links TRBV5-4 to TRBJ2-2; 13 nucleotides agree with TRBD2. The V gene's germline CDR1 is SGHNT and CDR2 YYREEE (reference sequence). With 2 bases clipped from V and 4 bases from J, the junction kept 2 bases outside the gene matches. There are 16 residues in the CDR3. The CDR3 DNA sequence: TGTGCCAGCAGCTTCAGGACTAGCGGGGGCACCGGGGAGCTGTTTTTT. It specifies CASSFRTSGGTGELFF.

The DNA of the CDR3 is TGTGCCAGCAGCCCTCCGGGGAGAGGCTACGAGCAGTACTTC. It is translated as CASSPPGRGYEQYF. The chain has TRBV7-8 and TRBJ2-7; D is perhaps TRBD2 (5 bases). The CDR3 covers 14 residues. Germline-derived CDR1 and CDR2 are SGHVS and FQNEAQ. The germline V and J ends were trimmed by 5 bases and 3 bases, with 14 bases remaining between them.

This clone was detected only once. This chain joins TRBV3-1 (or the pseudogene TRBV3-2) and TRBJ1-1; D ambiguous. The germline gives CDR1 LGHDT, CDR2 YNNKEL (reference sequence). There are 15 residues in the CDR3. V was shortened by 4 bases and J by 6 bases, with 18 bases between the two germline ends. The CDR3 region is CASSRMEAGLAEAFF. In DNA form, the CDR3 reads TGTGCCAGCAGCCGCATGGAAGCGGGTCTCGCTGAAGCTTTCTTT.

This clone turned up a few times. The V call is TRBV6-5, the J call TRBJ1-1, with D possibly being TRBD1 (5 bases). V lost 6 bases to trimming and J lost 2 bases, with 13 bases between them. Per the germline V gene, CDR1 is MNHEY and CDR2 is SVGAGI. The CDR3 totals 14 residues. In DNA form, the CDR3 reads TGTGCCAGCAGGGCTCAGGGACTCAACACTGAAGCTTTCTTT. Its protein product is CASRAQGLNTEAFF.

This clone was recorded once. The CDR3 bases are TGCGCCAGCAGCCTTAGCGGGGGGCCAAACAATGAGCAGTTCTTC. The encoded protein is CASSLSGGPNNEQFF. The genes are TRBV5-1 and TRBJ2-1; 10 positions match TRBD2. CDR3 size: 15 residues. J was trimmed by 5 bases and V by 4 bases; bases with no gene match: 6. Germline CDR1 and CDR2: SGHRS and YFSETQ.

To note about this clone: This CDR3 is also generated by other DNA sequences in the sample. The rearrangement uses TRBV5-5 and TRBJ2-7; D ambiguous. The CDR3 has 15 residues. The V gene lost 0 bases and the J gene lost 0 bases, with 10 bases spanning the gap. CDR1 is SGHKS, CDR2 YYEKEE, per germline (reference sequence). The CDR3 loop reads CASSLGPDTSYEQYV. In nucleotides, the CDR3 is TGTGCCAGCAGCTTGGGCCCAGACACCTCCTACGAGCAGTACGTC.

This clone was detected only a few times. The rearrangement uses TRBV29-1 and TRBJ2-1, with TRBD1 identical over 11 bases. After removal of 4 bases from V and 8 bases from J, the junction contained 4 bases not matched to a gene. Germline V gene data show CDR1 as SQVTM and CDR2 as ANQGSEA. The CDR3 totals 13 residues. The CDR3 sequence is CSVARTGGYEQFF. As DNA, the CDR3 is TGCAGCGTTGCCAGGACAGGGGGCTATGAGCAGTTCTTC.

The rearrangement links TRBV5-4 to TRBJ2-5; 7 bases align to TRBD1. CDR1 and CDR2 from the germline V gene are SGHNT and YYREEE (reference sequence). Germline trimming cut 4 bases from V and 2 bases from J; bases unmatched to any gene: 8. The CDR3 has 15 amino acids. In DNA, the CDR3 is TGTGCCAGCAGCCTTCTTAGACAGGGTCAAGAGACCCAGTACTTC. Protein: CASSLLRQGQETQYF.

V usage is TRBV19 and J usage is TRBJ1-3; tentatively, D is TRBD1 (5 bases). CDR3 length: 15 amino acids. Trimming pared 7 bases from V and 0 bases from J, leaving 13 bases between. Germline V CDR1 and CDR2: LNHDA, SQIVND (reference sequence). CDR3 nucleotides: TGTGCCAGTAAGTCGACAGCAAACTCTGGAAACACCATATATTTT. Translated, it gives CASKSTANSGNTIYF. Drawing the rest from reference TRBV19 and TRBJ1-3, the complete variable domain is DGGITQSPKYLFRKEGQNVTLSCEQNLNHDAMYWYRQDPGQGLRLIYYSQIVNDFQKGDIAEGYSVSREKKESFPLTVTSAQKNPTAFYLCASKSTANSGNTIYFGEGSWLTVV.

This chain links TRBV5-1 with TRBJ1-1, with D tentatively TRBD1 (6 bases). Germline-derived CDR1 and CDR2 are SGHRS and YFSETQ. V was cut by 5 bases and J by 0 bases, with 17 bases left in between. CDR3 length: 16 amino acids. The CDR3 DNA reads as TGCGCCAGCAGATCACCGGGCAGGGGTATGAACACTGAAGCTTTCTTT. This codes for CASRSPGRGMNTEAFF.

V and J are TRBV19 and TRBJ1-5, with TRBD1 matching over 8 bases. Germline V CDR1 and CDR2: LNHDA, SQIVND (reference sequence). The CDR3 is made up of 15 amino acids. Trimming took 7 bases from V and 4 from J; bases not matched to a gene: 9. The CDR3 DNA reads as TGTGCCAGTATATCAGCCAGGGGGCGAAATCAGCCCCAGCATTTT. Amino acids: CASISARGRNQPQHF.

This clone has only one observation. The gene calls are TRBV7-9 and TRBJ1-1; D not resolved. The CDR3 spans 14 residues. V lost 4 bases and J lost 3, with 12 bases in between. Germline CDR1 and CDR2: SEHNR and FQNEAQ (reference sequence). The CDR3 sequence is CASSYAGRHTEAFF. The CDR3, as DNA: TGTGCCAGCAGCTACGCGGGCCGTCACACTGAAGCTTTCTTT.

The J gene is TRBJ1-1, the V gene TRBV29-1, with a possible D match to TRBD1 (6 bases). V was shortened by 7 bases and J by 1 base, with 13 bases between the two germline ends. The CDR3 has 13 amino acids. Looked up from germline, CDR1 is SQVTM and CDR2 is ANQGSEA. The CDR3 sequence is CSGRTAPNTEAFF. CDR3 in DNA: TGCAGCGGCCGGACAGCCCCGAACACTGAAGCTTTCTTT. The full variable domain, its missing parts supplied by reference TRBV29-1 and TRBJ1-1, is SAVISQKPSRDICQRGTSLTIQCQVDSQVTMMFWYRQQPGQSLTLIATANQGSEATYESGFVIDKFPISRPNLTFSTLTVSNMSPEDSSIYLCSGRTAPNTEAFFGQGTRLTVV.

The rearrangement links TRBV28 to TRBJ1-2; 9 bases are a match to TRBD1. Per the germline V gene, CDR1 is MDHEN and CDR2 is SYDVKM. The CDR3 is 13 amino acids. The ends lost 6 bases at V and 8 bases at J; junction bases unmatched: 7. For the CDR3, the DNA is TGTGCCAGCAGATGGACAGGGGACGGGGGCTACACCTTC. Its translation: CASRWTGDGGYTF.

The J gene is TRBJ2-2, the V gene TRBV14; tentative D call: TRBD1 (6 bases). The germline CDR1 and CDR2 sequences are SGHDN and FVKESK. This CDR3 is 16 amino acids long. V was shortened by 1 base and J by 4 bases, with 13 bases between the two germline ends. DNA for the CDR3: TGTGCCAGCAGCCAAGGCCTCTGGACAGCCACCGGGGAGCTGTTTTTT. Translated, it gives CASSQGLWTATGELFF.

The chain employs TRBV7-8 and TRBJ1-5; 7 positions agree with TRBD1. The CDR3 loop spans 13 amino acids. With V trimmed by 5 bases and J by 11 bases, 9 bases remained unmatched. Per the germline V gene, CDR1 is SGHVS and CDR2 is FQNEAQ. DNA for the CDR3: TGTGCCAGCAGCGTAAGACAGGGCATGTCCCAGCATTTT. This codes for CASSVRQGMSQHF.

This clone was observed a few times. The chain recombines TRBV5-4 with TRBJ1-2, with D perhaps TRBD1 (6 bases). Trimming cost V 3 bases and J 7 bases, with 13 bases left between them. The CDR3 totals 13 residues. CDR1 and CDR2 (germline): SGHNT, YYREEE (reference sequence). CDR3 amino acids: CASSSPGVGGYTF. CDR3 sequence (DNA): TGTGCCAGCAGCTCCCCAGGGGTTGGTGGCTACACCTTC.

The genes are TRBV30 and TRBJ2-3; 12 nucleotides line up with TRBD2. CDR3 length: 15 residues. CDR1 GTSNPN and CDR2 SVGIG come from the germline V gene (reference sequence). Trimming removed 1 base from V and 5 bases from J; junction bases left unmatched: 4. CDR3 in DNA: TGTGCCTGGAGTGGACTAGCGGGAGTGGTAGATACGCAGTATTTT. It translates to CAWSGLAGVVDTQYF.

This sequence joins TRBV6-5 and TRBJ2-7; 10 bases are a match to TRBD2. V was pared by 1 base and J by 2 bases, with 5 bases of the junction left unmatched. The CDR3 length is 16 residues. The germline V gene has CDR1 MNHEY and CDR2 SVGAGI. The CDR3 spells CASSYCGSGRTYEQYV. The CDR3 DNA reads TGTGCCAGCAGTTACTGCGGTAGCGGGAGGACCTACGAGCAGTACGTC.

The V and J genes are TRBV24-1 and TRBJ1-5; 7 bases agree with TRBD1. Germline V gives CDR1 KGHDR, CDR2 SFDVKD. The CDR3 runs 15 residues. Trimming at V came to 5 bases and at J to 5 bases, leaving 8 bases not matched to a gene. CDR3 bases: TGTGCCACCAGTGCCTCAGGACAGGAGCATCAGCCCCAGCATTTT. Protein: CATSASGQEHQPQHF.

As DNA, the CDR3 is TGTGCCAGCAGTCGGACGGGGAACCCGTATAATTCACCCCTCCACTTT. It encodes CASSRTGNPYNSPLHF. The chain links TRBV3-1 (or the pseudogene TRBV3-2) to TRBJ1-6; unclear D gene. This CDR3 has 16 amino acids. V was clipped by 6 bases and J by 4 bases, with 16 bases between them. Germline V lookup: CDR1 LGHDT, CDR2 YNNKEL (reference sequence).